The 22 T cell receptor beta chains presented below share a single source sample, sequenced in a study of immune cell composition in non-small cell lung cancer. Profiled with immunoSEQ multiplex PCR; TCRdb holds only in-frame clones, not every one. The data contain just over 3,500 clones, around three quarters of them singletons. Normal lung was taken at the farthest possible site, at least 3 cm from tumour. Sequencing used non-adjacent lung tissue. The receptor source for this set is a human donor with non-small cell lung cancer.

This clone was seen once. The chain links TRBV4-1 to TRBJ2-1, with 8 positions matching TRBD1. CDR3 size: 20 residues. Trimming at V came to 4 bases and at J to 4 bases, leaving 21 bases not matched to a gene. CDR1 and CDR2 from the germline V gene are MGHRA and YSYEKL. CDR3 region: CASSPGPSVGVGTGYNEQFF. The CDR3 DNA follows: TGCGCCAGCAGCCCAGGGCCGTCGGTAGGTGTCGGGACAGGTTACAATGAGCAGTTCTTC.

The chain has TRBV7-9 and TRBJ1-1; D is possibly TRBD1 (5 bases). CDR1 and CDR2 (germline): SEHNR, FQNEAQ (reference sequence). The CDR3 is 13 residues long. Trimming took off 6 bases at V and 10 bases at J, with 18 bases between the two ends. The CDR3: CASRLTSGRGAFF. As DNA, the CDR3 is TGTGCCAGCAGACTAACTTCAGGGCGGGGAGCTTTCTTT. Using reference TRBV7-9 and TRBJ1-1 for the parts outside the CDR3, the full variable domain is DTGVSQNPRHKITKRGQNVTFRCDPISEHNRLYWYRQTLGQGPEFLTYFQNEAQLEKSRLLSDRFSAERPKGSFSTLEIQRTEQGDSAMYLCASRLTSGRGAFFGQGTRLTVV.

The gene calls are TRBV29-1 and TRBJ1-1; a possible D gene is TRBD1 (5 bases). Trimming left V 4 bases short and J 9 bases short, with 24 bases between. This CDR3 has 15 residues. Germline loops: CDR1 SQVTM, CDR2 ANQGSEA. CDR3 sequence (DNA): TGCAGCGTTGGAATTGGGGAAATTGGGGGGTCAAAAGCTTTCTTT. Its translation: CSVGIGEIGGSKAFF.

CDR3 amino acids: CASSVKAGVVNEQFF. The DNA of the CDR3 is TGTGCCAGCAGCGTAAAAGCGGGAGTAGTAAATGAGCAGTTCTTC. The J gene is TRBJ2-1, the V gene TRBV9; TRBD2 agrees at 8 bases. Germline CDR1 and CDR2: SGDLS and YYNGEE. The ends lost 1 base at V and 7 bases at J; junction bases unmatched: 7. The CDR3 is 15 amino acids.

V and J are TRBV9 and TRBJ2-7, with TRBD2 identical over 12 bases. This CDR3 has 17 residues. The V gene's germline CDR1 is SGDLS and CDR2 YYNGEE. The V segment lost 4 bases and the J segment 2 bases; nucleotides outside the gene matches: 10. The CDR3: CASSLRPSGRAPYEQYF. The CDR3 DNA follows: TGTGCCAGCAGCTTAAGACCTAGCGGGAGGGCCCCCTACGAGCAGTACTTC. The complete variable domain, with remaining parts taken from reference TRBV9 and TRBJ2-7, reads DSGVTQTPKHLITATGQRVTLRCSPRSGDLSVYWYQQSLDQGLQFLIQYYNGEERAKGNILERFSAQQFPDLHSELNLSSLELGDSALYFCASSLRPSGRAPYEQYFGPGTRLTVT.

The chain employs TRBV5-4 and TRBJ2-1; TRBD1 matches at 8 bases. V shed 4 bases and J 6 bases; nucleotides not matched to a gene: 9. Per germline, CDR1 SGHNT and CDR2 YYREEE (reference sequence). The CDR3 totals 15 residues. CDR3: CASSDGQGKGNEQFF. CDR3 bases: TGTGCCAGCAGCGATGGACAGGGAAAGGGCAATGAGCAGTTCTTC.

This clone appeared a single time. The chain is built from TRBV9 and TRBJ2-1, with D tentatively TRBD1 (7 bases). V gave up 0 bases and J gave up 8 bases, with 15 bases separating them. Looked up from germline, CDR1 is SGDLS and CDR2 is YYNGEE. The CDR3 is 15 amino acids. The CDR3 bases are TGTGCCAGCAGCGTAGGGGGACAGACTAGAGATGAGCAGTTCTTC. Translated: CASSVGGQTRDEQFF.

Points on this clone: Mismatch with germline at one junction end may stem from a read error. The V gene is TRBV5-1, the J gene TRBJ2-3; the match to TRBD2 covers 11 bases. The germline V gene has CDR1 SGHRS and CDR2 YFSETQ. The CDR3 spans 14 residues. The DNA of the CDR3 is TGCGTCAGCAGCTTGGGGACTAGCGGAGATACGCAGTATTTT. It translates to CVSSLGTSGDTQYF.

The gene calls are TRBV30 and TRBJ2-3, with D possibly matching TRBD1 (7 bases). This CDR3 has 15 amino acids. Germline-derived CDR1 and CDR2 are GTSNPN and SVGIG (reference sequence). Trimming took off 0 bases at V and 3 bases at J, with 13 bases between the two ends. CDR3 in amino acids: CAWSVPGGRTDTQYF. CDR3 nucleotides: TGTGCCTGGAGTGTACCAGGGGGGAGGACAGATACGCAGTATTTT.

CDR3 DNA sequence: TGCGCCAGCAGTGAGAGTAGCGGGATGTCCTACGAGCAGTACTTC. Its protein product is CASSESSGMSYEQYF. V is TRBV10-2 and J is TRBJ2-7, with 8 nucleotides matching TRBD2. This CDR3 is 15 amino acids long. The trim removed 2 bases at V and 1 base at J, leaving 4 bases unmatched. Germline V gives CDR1 WSHSY, CDR2 SAAADI.

This sequence joins TRBV27 and TRBJ2-3; 9 positions match TRBD2. Germline values: CDR1 MNHEY, CDR2 SMNVEV (reference sequence). V lost 8 bases and J lost 4; bases outside the gene matches: 7. The CDR3 is made up of 14 amino acids. CDR3 in DNA: TGTGCCAGCTCGCGGGGGGGTGCCGCAGATACGCAGTATTTT. Protein sequence: CASSRGGAADTQYF.

This chain joins TRBV5-4 and TRBJ2-7; D possibly corresponds to TRBD1 (6 bases). Trimming left V 4 bases short and J 6 bases short, with 20 bases between. The CDR3 is made up of 15 amino acids. The germline V gene encodes CDR1 SGHNT and CDR2 YYREEE (reference sequence). CDR3 nucleotides: TGTGCCAGCAGCCCTCCTGGGGGCCAATCCCGCGAGCAGTACTTC. Protein: CASSPPGGQSREQYF.

This rearrangement joins TRBV7-8 to TRBJ2-5; TRBD2 might be the D (5 bases). The V gene lost 3 bases and the J gene lost 3 bases, with 8 bases spanning the gap. The germline V gene has CDR1 SGHVS and CDR2 FQNEAQ. The CDR3 contains 13 residues. CDR3 sequence: CASSFAGKETQYF. DNA for the CDR3: TGTGCCAGCAGCTTCGCCGGGAAAGAGACCCAGTACTTC.

The chain couples TRBV7-8 to TRBJ2-3; D unclear. V was cut by 5 bases and J by 5 bases, with 8 bases left in between. This CDR3 contains 12 residues. CDR1 is SGHVS, CDR2 FQNEAQ, per germline. The CDR3 spells CASSPSRDTQYF. In DNA, the CDR3 is TGTGCCAGCAGCCCGAGTAGAGATACGCAGTATTTT.

This rearrangement joins TRBV30 to TRBJ2-3; no clear D gene. CDR1 GTSNPN and CDR2 SVGIG come from the germline V gene (reference sequence). CDR3 size: 14 residues. Trimming pared 8 bases from V and 0 bases from J, leaving 15 bases between. In DNA, the CDR3 is TGTGCCGCCTCGAGGTATTTGAGCACAGATACGCAGTATTTT. Its translation: CAASRYLSTDTQYF.

The V gene is TRBV29-1, the J gene TRBJ1-5; TRBD1 agrees at 10 bases. Trimming took 4 bases from V and 6 from J; bases not matched to a gene: 9. Germline assignment: CDR1 SQVTM and CDR2 ANQGSEA. The CDR3 is 15 residues long. CDR3 nucleotide sequence: TGCAGCGTTGCAACCGGGACAGGGGACGTTCAGCCCCAGCATTTT. The encoded protein is CSVATGTGDVQPQHF.

The rearrangement joins TRBV7-6 to TRBJ2-7; TRBD2 matches at 9 bases. The CDR3 is 15 amino acids. Germline V CDR1 and CDR2: SGHVS, FNYEAQ. V gave up 2 bases and J gave up 4 bases; unmatched junction bases: 6. The CDR3 sequence is CASSLYSGREYEQYF. CDR3 sequence (DNA): TGTGCCAGCAGCTTATATAGCGGGAGAGAATACGAGCAGTACTTC.

The CDR3 spells CSVPGQVNTEAFF. The CDR3 DNA follows: TGCAGCGTCCCGGGACAAGTGAACACTGAAGCTTTCTTT. The chain combines TRBV29-1 with TRBJ1-1; tentatively, D is TRBD1 (6 bases). CDR1 and CDR2 (germline): SQVTM, ANQGSEA. The CDR3 sequence is 13 residues long. Trimming removed 6 bases at V and 0 bases at J, with 11 bases between.

The chain carries TRBV27 and TRBJ2-7; D ambiguous. The CDR3 is 15 amino acids. V lost 6 bases, J lost 0 bases, and 15 bases lay in between. Germline V gene sequence: CDR1 MNHEY, CDR2 SMNVEV (reference sequence). Here the CDR3 reads CASSSILRSSYEQYF. In DNA, the CDR3 is TGTGCCAGCAGCTCCATACTGCGTAGCTCCTACGAGCAGTACTTC.

V is TRBV28 and J is TRBJ2-7; TRBD1 matches 9 bases. This CDR3 has 15 amino acids. Germline lookup yields CDR1 MDHEN and CDR2 SYDVKM. The V gene end was trimmed by 6 bases and the J gene end by 5 bases; junction bases not matched to a gene: 11. The chain's CDR3 is CASSQIRGTGHEQYF. CDR3 in DNA: TGTGCCAGCAGCCAAATCCGCGGGACAGGGCACGAGCAGTACTTC.

J is TRBJ1-5 and V is TRBV5-4; the D is unclear. The CDR3 consists of 14 residues. Trimming left V 0 bases short and J 3 bases short, with 7 bases between. Germline V gene sequence: CDR1 SGHNT, CDR2 YYREEE (reference sequence). The CDR3: CASSLAGTNQPQHF. CDR3 DNA: TGTGCCAGCAGCTTGGCGGGTACCAATCAGCCCCAGCATTTT.

This chain uses TRBV7-2 with TRBJ1-5; no definite D call. V was shortened by 5 bases and J by 5 bases, with 22 bases between the two germline ends. Germline CDR1 SGHTA, CDR2 FQGNSA. This CDR3 has 17 amino acids. This CDR3 reads CASSTEGGIGSHQPQHF. CDR3 in DNA: TGTGCCAGCAGCACAGAAGGAGGGATCGGCTCCCATCAGCCCCAGCATTTT.